The present TCR beta chain was sequenced within a study of early T cells in non-severe SARS-CoV-2 infection. This clonotype has just a few counts. The CDR3 is 16 amino acids. With 2 bases removed from V and 0 bases from J, the gap between germline ends came to 11 bases. Germline CDR1 reads MDHEN; CDR2 reads SYDVKM. Individual cDNA molecules received unique molecular identifiers. Each CDR3 protein gets one entry after TCRdb re-called the 5' RACE reads with MiXCR. Counted here are roughly 48,000 distinct CDR3 sequences, 8% to 10% occurring once; the ten biggest clones make up roughly 9.9%. The genes are TRBV28 and TRBJ2-4; a possible D gene is TRBD1 (6 bases). The source is an adult who was a healthcare worker with PCR-confirmed SARS-CoV-2 infection or an uninfected control (not recorded which). Sequencing was done on a sample of whole blood. CDR3 protein: CASSLRQELAKNIQYF. CDR3 nucleotide sequence: TGTGCCAGCAGTTTACGACAGGAGCTAGCCAAAAACATTCAGTACTTC.